This T cell receptor beta chain was identified in a study of cytomegalovirus exposure and HLA in healthy donors. A note on this clone: The antigen remains unidentified.

This CDR3 has 15 amino acids. V gave up 6 bases and J gave up 6 bases; unmatched junction bases: 8. CDR1 is ENHRY and CDR2 is SYGVKD in the germline V gene. The PCR was carried out with 60 Vbeta primers and 13 Jbeta primers. Measured with immunoSEQ multiplex PCR; TCRdb has only the in-frame clones, and not every one. The sample lists 130,000 to 150,000 clones, roughly 75% seen once, with under 3% in the top ten. Study conclusions and caveats: Owing to their indistinguishability, certain V segments, notably TRBV6-2 and TRBV6-3, were excluded. It was in a later analysis that TCR association rates were seen to vary by HLA locus, highest for DRB1 and lowest for HLA-C. Most CMV-associated TCR beta chains were later found to appear HLA-restricted. In vitro experiments confirmed that three CMV-associated chains were specific for CMV antigens.

Sequenced material: PBMCs. This receptor was obtained from a female donor in good health and CMV-seronegative. The rearrangement joins TRBV10-3 to TRBJ1-5; 10 bases match TRBD1. The CDR3 spells CAIRDDRGHSQPQHF. The CDR3 DNA is TGTGCCATCAGGGATGACAGGGGGCATAGTCAGCCCCAGCATTTT.